This record concerns one TCR beta chain sequence. Its antigen is currently unknown. The germline V gene encodes CDR1 LNHNV and CDR2 YYDKDF (reference sequence). This CDR3 is built from 13 residues. With 4 bases removed from V and 2 bases from J, the gap between germline ends came to 8 bases. The time point is: newly diagnosed, previously untreated cHL patient sample. TCRdb keeps only in-frame clones here, not all; method: immunoSEQ multiplex PCR. The table shows 30,000 or so clones, with approximately 90% occurring only once. The record originates from a study of PD-1 blockade in classical Hodgkin lymphoma. General study findings and limits: Newly diagnosed patients reportedly had lower baseline TCR diversity than healthy donors.

This sequence joins TRBV15 and TRBJ1-1; D gene ambiguous. The material sequenced was peripheral blood mononuclear cells (PBMCs). The receptor comes from a human donor with classical Hodgkin lymphoma. The CDR3 spells CATSTDLNTEAFF. CDR3 sequence (DNA): TGTGCCACCAGCACAGACTTAAACACTGAAGCTTTCTTT.